Each of the 10 T cell receptor beta chains below was sequenced from the same sample in a study of CD8+ T cells in alopecia areata. Reverse transcribed after extraction, RNA yielded cDNA as the sequencing template. Assay used: immunoSEQ multiplex PCR; TCRdb lists only in-frame clones, some missing. The sample carries 150,000 to 200,000 clones, around three fifths recorded once. The treatment: oral pan-JAK inhibitor, 5-10 mg twice daily. Sequenced material: CD4+ T cells sorted from blood, taken at week 24, from a patient treated with tofacitinib. The origin of the receptors is a human donor with alopecia areata.

This chain uses TRBV5-4 with TRBJ1-4; D unclear. V was pared by 10 bases and J by 2 bases, with 15 bases between. This CDR3 spans 14 amino acids. Germline loops: CDR1 SGHNT, CDR2 YYREEE (reference sequence). CDR3 bases: TGTGCCTCCTACGCTATGGGTACTAATGAAAAACTGTTTTTT. It codes for CASYAMGTNEKLFF.

The chain employs TRBV5-6 and TRBJ2-2; D not certain. Trimming took off 1 base at V and 4 bases at J, with 5 bases between the two ends. The CDR3 runs 13 residues. Germline CDR1 is SGHDT and CDR2 is YYEEEE. CDR3 loop: CASSLTFTGELFF. DNA for the CDR3: TGTGCCAGCAGCTTGACTTTCACCGGGGAGCTGTTTTTT.

The chain carries TRBV29-1 and TRBJ1-1; no definite D call. Trimming pared 0 bases from V and 4 bases from J, leaving 15 bases between. The CDR3 sequence is 15 residues long. Germline CDR1 reads SQVTM; CDR2 reads ANQGSEA. The CDR3 region is CSVEDLRGEGTEAFF. CDR3 coding DNA: TGCAGCGTTGAAGATCTTCGGGGAGAAGGCACTGAAGCTTTCTTT.

This clone was detected only once. The chain couples TRBV29-1 to TRBJ2-2; no reliable D call. V lost 7 bases and J lost 0, with 12 bases in between. The CDR3 loop spans 14 amino acids. From germline, CDR1 is SQVTM and CDR2 ANQGSEA. DNA for the CDR3: TGCAGCGCTGTTAATCGCTCGAACACCGGGGAGCTGTTTTTT. Amino acids: CSAVNRSNTGELFF.

The chain has TRBV23-1 and TRBJ1-5, with D uncertain. TRBV23-1 is an ORF, and what it does is uncertain. V lost 3 bases and J lost 7, with 16 bases in between. The CDR3 has 15 amino acids. The CDR3 loop is CASSQEGPQTQPQHF. Here the CDR3 DNA reads TGCGCCAGCAGTCAGGAAGGTCCCCAGACACAGCCCCAGCATTTT.

The V gene is TRBV29-1, the J gene TRBJ2-7, with TRBD2 matching 8 bases. Germline CDR1 and CDR2: SQVTM and ANQGSEA. The V and J ends lost 4 bases and 2 bases, in that order; junction bases with no gene match: 4. This CDR3 spans 13 amino acids. CDR3 sequence reads: CSVAVAGPYEQYF. DNA of the CDR3: TGCAGCGTTGCCGTAGCGGGGCCCTACGAGCAGTACTTC.

The chain links TRBV5-6 to TRBJ2-3; D remains unclear. This CDR3 has 16 amino acids. CDR1 and CDR2 from the germline V gene are SGHDT and YYEEEE. V lost 0 bases and J 2 bases, leaving 13 bases between the germline ends. CDR3 DNA: TGTGCCAGCAGCTTGGAACGGGCAAGAAACACAGATACGCAGTATTTT. Residues: CASSLERARNTDTQYF.

This clone showed up just a few times. The rearrangement joins TRBV11-2 to TRBJ1-1; D is undetermined. Trimming shortened V by 5 bases and J by 3 bases, and 7 bases separated the two germline ends. The CDR3 sequence is 12 residues long. Germline CDR1 and CDR2: SGHAT and FQNNGV. CDR3 DNA: TGTGCCAGCAGCACCCGGTACACTGAAGCTTTCTTT. Translated: CASSTRYTEAFF.

The chain recombines TRBV2 with TRBJ1-1; D is unresolved. Germline V gene sequence: CDR1 SNHLY, CDR2 FYNNEI. CDR3 size: 14 residues. V gave up 3 bases and J gave up 3 bases, with 11 bases separating them. The CDR3 DNA follows: TGTGCCAGCAGTGAGGATAGGGCAGACACTGAAGCTTTCTTT. Amino acid sequence: CASSEDRADTEAFF.

The rearrangement uses TRBV11-3 and TRBJ1-1; 7 bases map to TRBD1. J lost 3 bases, V lost 5 bases, and 9 bases had no gene match. Looked up from germline, CDR1 is SGHNT and CDR2 is YENEEA. This CDR3 has 15 amino acids. CDR3 residues: CASSARQGSDTEAFF. The CDR3 DNA follows: TGTGCCAGCAGCGCCCGACAGGGTAGCGACACTGAAGCTTTCTTT. Full variable domain (remainder filled in from reference TRBV11-3 and TRBJ1-1): EAGVVQSPRYKIIEKKQPVAFWCNPISGHNTLYWYLQNLGQGPELLIRYENEEAVDDSQLPKDRFSAERLKGVDSTLKIQPAELGDSAVYLCASSARQGSDTEAFFGQGTRLTVV.